Shown below are 4 T cell receptor beta chains from a single sample sequenced in a study of spatial heterogeneity in lung cancer. TCRdb passed the 5' RACE reads through MiXCR, listing each CDR3 protein once. Of some 70,000 distinct CDR3 sequences in the sample, roughly 13% were seen once. This sample's time point: sample taken at primary tumor resection. From tumor, nontumor lung or frozen PBMC, whole RNA was taken unsorted for sequencing. The starting material was PBMCs, obtained at surgery. These receptors came from a male donor with early-stage non-small cell lung cancer.

This clonotype was detected only a few times. This chain uses TRBV4-1 with TRBJ2-2; the D gene is possibly TRBD2 (5 bases). Germline values: CDR1 MGHRA, CDR2 YSYEKL. Trimming stripped 6 bases from V and 2 bases from J, with 28 bases between. The CDR3 runs to 20 residues. The CDR3 coding sequence is TGCGCCAGCAGTAACCCCTTCCGGGAAACCCAAAATAGAAACACCGGGGAGCTGTTTTTT. Amino acid sequence: CASSNPFRETQNRNTGELFF.

Details on this clonotype: A much larger clone sits a single nucleotide away, making a read error possible. The chain joins TRBV6-2 or TRBV6-3 to TRBJ2-7; D might be TRBD1 (5 bases). In germline, CDR1 is MNHEY, CDR2 SVGEGT. The CDR3 length is 12 residues. The V and J ends lost 2 bases and 3 bases respectively, with 5 bases between them. As DNA, the CDR3 is TGTGCCAGCAGTTACAGGGGCTACGAGCAGTACTTC. This translates into CASSYRGYEQYF.

J is TRBJ2-2 and V is TRBV12-5; unclear D gene. There are 13 residues in the CDR3. Germline lookup yields CDR1 LGHNT and CDR2 FRNRAP. V lost 5 bases and J 2 bases, leaving 6 bases between the germline ends. CDR3 sequence (DNA): TGTGCTAGTGGTGCCCTCAACACCGGGGAGCTGTTTTTT. It is translated as CASGALNTGELFF.

There are many counts of this clonotype. The V call is TRBV5-5, the J call TRBJ2-1; possible D gene TRBD2, 6 bases. Between the trimmed V and J ends, which lost 3 bases and 3 bases, there was a span of 13 bases. There are 15 residues in the CDR3. Germline V gene data show CDR1 as SGHKS and CDR2 as YYEKEE (reference sequence). CDR3 nucleotide sequence: TGTGCCAGCAGCTCACCTCTTAGCGGCTACAATGAGCAGTTCTTC. Encoded protein: CASSSPLSGYNEQFF.